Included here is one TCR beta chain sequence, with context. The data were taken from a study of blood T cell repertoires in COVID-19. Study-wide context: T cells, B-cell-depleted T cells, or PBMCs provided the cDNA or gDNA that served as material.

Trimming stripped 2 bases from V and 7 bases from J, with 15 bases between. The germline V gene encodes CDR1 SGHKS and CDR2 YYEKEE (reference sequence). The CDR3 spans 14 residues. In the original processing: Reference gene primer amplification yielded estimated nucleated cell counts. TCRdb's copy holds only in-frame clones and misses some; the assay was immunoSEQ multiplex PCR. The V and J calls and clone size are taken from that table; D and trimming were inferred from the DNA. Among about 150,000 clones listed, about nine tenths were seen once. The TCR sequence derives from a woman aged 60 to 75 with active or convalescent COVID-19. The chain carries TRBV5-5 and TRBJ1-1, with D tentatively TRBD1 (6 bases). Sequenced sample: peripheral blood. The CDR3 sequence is CASSFQLRGGEAFF. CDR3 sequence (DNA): TGTGCCAGCAGCTTCCAGCTGAGGGGGGGTGAAGCTTTCTTT.